The 6 T cell receptor beta chains given below trace back to one sample, sequenced in a study of T cells in Graves' hyperthyroidism and ophthalmopathy. Amplification of TCR beta CDR3 regions was performed using RNA transcripts as template. The HTBI primer set served for first-round RT-PCR of the TCR CDR3. TCRdb recomputed calls from the multiplex PCR reads with MiXCR, one row per CDR3 protein. Here the sample spans 470,000 or so distinct CDR3 sequences, around 20% being singletons. Sequencing was done on a sample of blood. The receptor set was obtained from a man aged 18-30 years with Graves' hyperthyroidism.

The J gene is TRBJ2-5, the V gene TRBV5-1, with 7 bases lining up with TRBD2. V was pared by 4 bases and J by 2 bases, with 11 bases of the junction left unmatched. CDR3 length: 16 residues. CDR1 is SGHRS, CDR2 YFSETQ, per germline. In nucleotides, the CDR3 is TGCGCCAGCAGCCCTTGGGAGGGAATAGCTCAAGAGACCCAGTACTTC. Encoded protein: CASSPWEGIAQETQYF.

The V and J genes are TRBV12-3 or TRBV12-4 and TRBJ1-2, with a possible D match to TRBD1 (6 bases). The CDR3 runs 12 residues. Trimming cost V 2 bases and J 8 bases, with 9 bases left between them. The CDR3 DNA reads TGTGCCAGCAGTTTACAGGGGAACGGCTACACCTTC. This gives the protein CASSLQGNGYTF.

This clonotype was picked up many times. V gene TRBV7-8 combines with J gene TRBJ2-7; TRBD1 matches at 8 bases. V shed 4 bases, J shed 1 base, and the junction held 6 bases outside the gene matches. Per germline, CDR1 SGHVS and CDR2 FQNEAQ. The CDR3 has 15 residues. In DNA form, the CDR3 reads TGTGCCAGCAGCTCGCGGACAGGGTTTTCCTACGAGCAGTACTTC. Its translation: CASSSRTGFSYEQYF. The variable domain in full, completed from reference TRBV7-8 and TRBJ2-7, reads GAGVSQSPRYKVAKRGQDVALRCDPISGHVSLFWYQQALGQGPEFLTYFQNEAQLDKSGLPSDRFFAERPEGSVSTLKIQRTQQEDSAVYLCASSSRTGFSYEQYFGPGTRLTVT.

The chain couples TRBV30 to TRBJ2-2; no reliable D call. Trimming took off 1 base at V and 5 bases at J, with 8 bases between the two ends. The germline gives CDR1 GTSNPN, CDR2 SVGIG (reference sequence). This CDR3 is built from 13 residues. This chain's CDR3 is CAWSGTETGELFF. The CDR3 nucleotides are TGTGCCTGGAGTGGGACGGAGACCGGGGAGCTGTTTTTT.

This clonotype showed up many times. The V gene is TRBV11-3, the J gene TRBJ2-2; D is possibly TRBD2 (7 bases). This CDR3 is 15 amino acids long. Germline V gene sequence: CDR1 SGHNT, CDR2 YENEEA. Trimming took off 2 bases at V and 4 bases at J, with 11 bases between the two ends. The chain's CDR3 is CASSLPGGLTGELFF. The DNA of the CDR3 is TGTGCCAGCAGCTTACCGGGGGGCCTCACCGGGGAGCTGTTTTTT.

This clonotype showed up many times. The chain uses TRBV6-1 and TRBJ2-5, with D unresolved. This CDR3 region has 12 residues. CDR1 and CDR2 (germline): MNHNS, SASEGT. V gave up 3 bases and J gave up 2 bases, with 4 bases separating them. DNA for the CDR3: TGTGCCAGCAGTGACCAACAAGAGACCCAGTACTTC. This encodes CASSDQQETQYF.